This T cell receptor beta chain is drawn from a study of T cells expressing NK-cell markers. Study overall: CD3+CD56+NKG2C+, CD3+CD56+NKG2C- and CD3+CD56-NKG2C+ T cells, once sorted, supplied the TCR beta repertoires. The study sequenced eight donors, seven HCMV-seropositive and one seronegative. Broader study findings: In a few donors, dominant clonotypes made up about 25-60.1% of CD3+CD56-NKG2C+ cells.

The germline V gene encodes CDR1 LGHDT and CDR2 YNNKEL (reference sequence). CDR3 length: 16 amino acids. As for this clonotype: Its target is not known.

Each CDR3 protein gets one entry in TCRdb, which reprocessed the 5' RACE reads and gives no DNA. This repertoire includes around 100,000 distinct CDR3 sequences. The J gene is TRBJ1-2, the V gene TRBV3-1. The origin of this receptor is a woman aged 18 to 69 in good health. Input material: blood T cells: a sorted CD56 or NKG2C T cell subset, CD4+ or CD8+ T cells, or bulk PBMC T cells (not recorded which). The CDR3 loop reads CASSQDLETHPYGYTF.